The 14 T cell receptor beta chains below come from one sample, sequenced in a study of cytomegalovirus exposure and HLA in healthy donors. Both 60 Vbeta primers and 13 Jbeta primers went into the PCR. Sequenced by immunoSEQ multiplex PCR; TCRdb stores in-frame clones only, minus some. The sample yields around 64,000 clones, over 60% seen once. Source material: PBMCs. The origin of the receptors is a woman aged 50 to 65 in good health and CMV-seronegative.

On this clone itself: The junction shows a germline mismatch at one end, possibly a read error. The rearrangement uses TRBV7-7 and TRBJ2-7, with 8 bases fitting TRBD1. The germline CDR1 and CDR2 sequences are SSHAT and FNYEAQ (reference sequence). CDR3 length equals 15 residues. CDR3 sequence reads: CASSLRQGLTYEQYF. CDR3 in DNA: TGTGCTAGCAGCTTACGACAGGGGTTAACCTACGAGCAGTACTTC.

V is TRBV27 and J is TRBJ1-1; 9 bases match TRBD1. Germline V lookup: CDR1 MNHEY, CDR2 SMNVEV (reference sequence). CDR3 size: 13 residues. V dropped 3 bases and J dropped 6; count of bases not matched to a gene: 2. CDR3 bases: TGTGCCAGCAGTTTCGGGACAGGGTCTGAAGCTTTCTTT. Protein: CASSFGTGSEAFF.

This rearrangement joins TRBV4-1 to TRBJ2-7; TRBD1 matches at 12 bases. V dropped 1 base and J dropped 9; count of bases not matched to a gene: 7. The CDR3 totals 15 residues. Germline V gives CDR1 MGHRA, CDR2 YSYEKL. The CDR3 loop is CASSQVGTGGPRQYF. The CDR3 DNA follows: TGCGCCAGCAGCCAAGTAGGGACAGGGGGCCCGCGGCAGTACTTC.

This rearrangement joins TRBV5-1 to TRBJ2-7; 7 bases agree with TRBD2. The V segment lost 0 bases and the J segment 3 bases; nucleotides outside the gene matches: 6. CDR1 and CDR2 from the germline V gene are SGHRS and YFSETQ. The length of the CDR3 is 15 residues. The CDR3 coding sequence is TGCGCCAGCAGCTTGGAAGCGGGGATAGTCTACGAGCAGTACTTC. Translation gives CASSLEAGIVYEQYF.

This clone has just a few counts. The rearrangement joins TRBV20-1 to TRBJ2-1; D is uncertain. Deletions cut 2 bases from V and 7 bases from J, with 6 bases between. The germline V gene has CDR1 DFQATT and CDR2 SNEGSKA (reference sequence). The CDR3 contains 11 residues. This chain's CDR3 is CSARNGNEQFF. The CDR3 coding sequence is TGCAGTGCTAGAAACGGTAATGAGCAGTTCTTC.

The chain couples TRBV6-1 to TRBJ2-7; possibly TRBD1 for D (6 bases). The germline V gene encodes CDR1 MNHNS and CDR2 SASEGT. V dropped 6 bases and J dropped 3 bases, with 15 bases sitting between them. The CDR3 is 14 amino acids. The CDR3 bases are TGTGCCAGCAGGGGAACAGGGTACATCTACGAGCAGTACTTC. It yields the protein CASRGTGYIYEQYF.

This clone was counted only a few times. The CDR3 coding sequence is TGTGCCAGCAGTTTCCTGGGCGGAAACACCATATATTTT. Its protein product is CASSFLGGNTIYF. The rearrangement joins TRBV27 to TRBJ1-3; D call uncertain. The CDR3 contains 13 residues. The V and J ends lost 3 bases and 4 bases respectively, with 7 bases between them. Germline CDR1 is MNHEY and CDR2 is SMNVEV (reference sequence).

The chain recombines TRBV30 with TRBJ2-7; 8 bases align to TRBD2. This CDR3 is built from 15 residues. The V and J ends lost 2 bases and 2 bases, in that order; junction bases with no gene match: 8. The germline CDR1 and CDR2 sequences are GTSNPN and SVGIG (reference sequence). The CDR3 loop is CAWSFGAGVPYEQYF. The DNA of the CDR3 is TGTGCCTGGAGTTTCGGAGCGGGAGTCCCCTACGAGCAGTACTTC. The full variable domain, its missing parts supplied by reference TRBV30 and TRBJ2-7, is SQTIHQWPATLVQPVGSPLSLECTVEGTSNPNLYWYRQAAGRGLQLLFYSVGIGQISSEVPQNLSASRPQDRQFILSSKKLLLSDSGFYLCAWSFGAGVPYEQYFGPGTRLTVT.

This chain connects TRBV27 to TRBJ2-7; a weak D match, TRBD1 (6 bases). The CDR3 loop spans 13 amino acids. The ends were cut back, 5 bases at V and 1 base at J, with 9 bases in the middle. Per germline, CDR1 MNHEY and CDR2 SMNVEV (reference sequence). The CDR3 DNA reads as TGTGCCAGCAGTACCGGACAGTCCTACGAGCAGTACTTC. Residues: CASSTGQSYEQYF.

CDR3 sequence (DNA): TGCGCCAGCAGCCCCATCGGGGGAAACACCGGGGAGCTGTTTTTT. Translation gives CASSPIGGNTGELFF. V gene TRBV5-1 combines with J gene TRBJ2-2, with D perhaps matching TRBD2 (6 bases). Trimming pared 4 bases from V and 2 bases from J, leaving 12 bases between. The CDR3 sequence is 15 residues long. Germline CDR1 and CDR2: SGHRS and YFSETQ.

The chain recombines TRBV9 with TRBJ1-1, with a tentative D call TRBD1 (6 bases). Germline assignment: CDR1 SGDLS and CDR2 YYNGEE. The CDR3 loop spans 13 amino acids. V lost 0 bases and J lost 10, with 13 bases in between. The CDR3 protein is CASSVDGGQGAFF. The CDR3 bases are TGTGCCAGCAGCGTAGACGGGGGGCAGGGAGCTTTCTTT.

The V call is TRBV7-3, the J call TRBJ1-1; the D gene is possibly TRBD1 (5 bases). The CDR3 spans 13 residues. V was shortened by 10 bases and J by 7 bases, with 19 bases between the two germline ends. CDR1 and CDR2 from the germline V gene are SGHTA and FQGTGA. The CDR3 DNA reads TGTGCCACGACCAGGGTGGCAGGTGGTGAAGCTTTCTTT. Translation gives CATTRVAGGEAFF. Variable domain in full (rest from reference TRBV7-3 and TRBJ1-1): GAGVSQTPSNKVTEKGKYVELRCDPISGHTALYWYRQSLGQGPEFLIYFQGTGAADDSGLPNDRFFAVRPEGSVSTLKIQRTERGDSAVYLCATTRVAGGEAFFGQGTRLTVV.

This chain joins TRBV5-1 and TRBJ2-5; a weak D match, TRBD1 (5 bases). The CDR3 consists of 13 residues. Germline CDR1 SGHRS, CDR2 YFSETQ. The V and J ends lost 1 base and 5 bases respectively, with 9 bases between them. In nucleotides, the CDR3 is TGCGCCAGCAGCTTGTCTCCAGGGGAGACCCAGTACTTC. Protein product: CASSLSPGETQYF.

This clone turned up a few times. The gene calls are TRBV5-1 and TRBJ2-5, with 10 bases matching TRBD2. CDR3 length: 16 amino acids. CDR1 and CDR2 from the germline V gene are SGHRS and YFSETQ. J was trimmed by 5 bases and V by 0 bases; bases with no gene match: 7. In DNA, the CDR3 is TGCGCCAGCAGCTTGGGGCTAGCGGGGGAGGTTGAGACCCAGTACTTC. This codes for CASSLGLAGEVETQYF.